These T cell receptor beta chains were read from a single sample in a study of chemoradiotherapy in HPV16-positive cancers. Only in-frame clones appear in the TCRdb table, and some are missing; sequencing was by immunoSEQ multiplex PCR. Of about 17,000 clones in the sample, about 90% are singletons; the top ten hold approximately 2.5%. Sequencing used blood, obtained from a patient who underwent chemoradiotherapy. These receptors all stem from a human donor with HPV-associated anogenital cancer. Both conserved end residues are part of each CDR3. D genes are given only for firm matches. The listing skips clone size in some rows; elsewhere it reads once, few, many or a size class.

18,TRBJ2-1,TRBD2,.,TRBV5-1,TGCGCCAGCAGCACTCCGGGACTAGCGGGAGGGCTGAAGAATGAGCAGTTCTTC,CASSTPGLAGGLKNEQFF
14,TRBJ1-2,.,.,TRBV27,TGTGCCAGCAGTAGCCGGCAGGGAGACTATGGCTACACCTTC,CASSSRQGDYGYTF
17,TRBJ2-2,.,.,TRBV4-1,TGCGCCAGCAGCCAATCCTCCGGCGGAGGGGAGCCCGGGGAGCTGTTTTTT,CASSQSSGGGEPGELFF
16,TRBJ2-5,TRBD2,.,TRBV4-1,TGCGCCAGCAGCCAGGGACTAGCGGGGGGTGGAGAGACCCAGTACTTC,CASSQGLAGGGETQYF
15,TRBJ1-2,.,.,TRBV18,TGTGCCAGCTCTACCCCTCGGGCAGAACTCTATGGCTACACCTTC,CASSTPRAELYGYTF
13,TRBJ2-2,.,once,TRBV11-3,TGTGCCAGCAGCTTCAGGGCGGGCGGGGAGCTGTTTTTT,CASSFRAGGELFF
13,TRBJ2-7,TRBD2,few,TRBV5-1,TGCGCCAGCAGCTTGACTAGCGGTTACGAGCAGTACTTC,CASSLTSGYEQYF
17,TRBJ1-6,.,.,TRBV19,TGTGCCAGTAGTCCGAGTGGAAGAGACCCTTATAATTCACCCCTCCACTTT,CASSPSGRDPYNSPLHF
13,TRBJ2-7,TRBD2,.,TRBV28,TGTGCCAGCAGACTAGCGGGCCTCTACGAGCAGTACTTC,CASRLAGLYEQYF
15,TRBJ2-2,TRBD1,few,TRBV2,TGTGCCAGCAGTCCCCGGGACAGAAACACCGGGGAGCTGTTTTTT,CASSPRDRNTGELFF
14,TRBJ1-4,.,.,TRBV10-3,TGTGCCATCAGTGAAGGGGACGGAGGGGAAAAACTGTTTTTT,CAISEGDGGEKLFF
18,TRBJ2-6,.,.,TRBV7-9,TGTGCCAGCGTCGCAGCCTATCTAACTCTCTCTGGGGCCAACGTCCTGACTTTC,CASVAAYLTLSGANVLTF
15,TRBJ2-2,.,.,TRBV29-1,TGCAGCGCCCCCGGAGGGGGCCGGAGTTCCGGGGAGCTGTTTTTT,CSAPGGGRSSGELFF
14,TRBJ2-7,.,once,TRBV21-1,TGTGCCAGCAGCAAACAAGAGAGCTCCTACGAGCAGTACTTC,CASSKQESSYEQYF
18,TRBJ2-3,TRBD2,.,TRBV7-6,TGTGCCAGCAGCTTTACTAGCGGGAGAGGGGGTCGGACAGATACGCAGTATTTT,CASSFTSGRGGRTDTQYF
15,TRBJ2-7,.,once,TRBV15,TGTGCCACCAGCAGAGACAGGGGTCCGACCTACGAGCAGTACTTC,CATSRDRGPTYEQYF
13,TRBJ2-5,TRBD2,.,TRBV25-1,TGTGCCAGCAGTGAACACGGGAGGGAGACCCAGTACTTC,CASSEHGRETQYF
15,TRBJ2-3,TRBD1,.,TRBV6-6,TGTGCCAGCAGTCCCGGACAGGGCGGGTCAGATACGCAGTATTTT,CASSPGQGGSDTQYF
14,TRBJ2-7,.,.,TRBV5-1,TGCGCCAGCAGCTTGGGGGGGCCCCTGAACGAGCAGTACTTC,CASSLGGPLNEQYF
13,TRBJ1-1,.,.,TRBV5-1,TGCGCCAGCAGCTTGGAACTGAACACTGAAGCTTTCTTT,CASSLELNTEAFF